This T cell receptor (beta chain) stems from a study of blood T cell repertoires in COVID-19. Method: immunoSEQ multiplex PCR; TCRdb's copy keeps in-frame clones and lacks some. The sample lists 180,000 or so clones, 80% to 90% occurring once. Germline assignment: CDR1 LGHNA and CDR2 YSLEER. Trimming shortened V by 4 bases and J by 4 bases, and 10 bases separated the two germline ends. The CDR3 runs 14 residues. V gene TRBV4-3 combines with J gene TRBJ2-2; D may be TRBD2 (6 bases). The source is a man aged 60 to 75 with acute or convalescent COVID-19. Input material: peripheral blood. The CDR3 loop reads CASSLEAGTGELFF. The CDR3 nucleotides are TGCGCCAGCAGCCTTGAAGCGGGCACCGGGGAGCTGTTTTTT.